One sample yielded the 4 T cell receptor beta chains listed below, sequenced in a study of tissue T cells after allogeneic stem cell transplantation. Time point specified: mouse harvest day 14 after allogeneic transplant. The graft held 10^6 splenic CD5+ T cells and 10^7 T-cell-depleted bone marrow cells. The method was immunoSEQ multiplex PCR; TCRdb's version includes in-frame clones alone and lacks a portion of them. The table shows 6,500 to 8,000 clones, with 36% occurring only once. Sample: skin. These receptors originate from a female BALB/c mouse given C57BL/6 T cells with graft-versus-host disease after an allogeneic hematopoietic cell transplant.

A remark on this clone: Germline and genes here are mouse. The CDR3 extends 1 residue past the end of the read, so its final part is completed from the germline J gene. The chain joins TRBV26 to TRBJ2-3; 12 nucleotides align to TRBD2. Germline V gives CDR1 KGHPV, CDR2 FQNQEV (reference sequence). The CDR3 sequence is 16 residues long. Losses at the gene ends were 0 bases for V and 4 bases for J; bases not matched to a gene: 2. The sequenced part of the CDR3 DNA is TGTGCCAGCAGTCTGTCGACTGGGGGGGCGCCAGAAACGCTGTAT. Protein sequence: CASSLSTGGAPETLY. The whole CDR3 sequence is CASSLSTGGAPETLYF.

Judged by abundance, this clone is medium-sized. All gene names here are mouse names. The CDR3 extends 1 residue past the end of the read, so its final part is completed from the germline J gene. This chain uses TRBV20 with TRBJ1-3, with TRBD1 matching over 7 bases. Germline V gene sequence: CDR1 GFQATS, CDR2 STVNSAI. This CDR3 comprises 14 residues. Losses at the gene ends were 3 bases for V and 0 bases for J; bases not matched to a gene: 2. The CDR3 loop reads CGARDRDSGNTLYF. The DNA read from the CDR3 is TGTGGTGCTAGAGACAGGGATTCTGGAAATACGCTCTAT.

This clone appeared a single time. A far larger clone is one nucleotide away, so this likely arose from a read error. Gene labels here are mouse ones. CDR3 bases read: TGTGCCAGCGGTGATGTCAGGGGAGAACAGTAC. Protein: CASGDVRGEQY. The full CDR3 protein is CASGDVRGEQYF. The chain couples TRBV13-2 to TRBJ2-7, with D maybe TRBD1 (6 bases). The CDR3 is cut off 1 residue early in the read; its end comes from the germline J gene. Trimming shortened V by 0 bases and J by 7 bases, and 8 bases separated the two germline ends. The CDR3 is 12 amino acids. From germline, CDR1 is NNHNN and CDR2 SYGAGS (reference sequence).

This clone was seen a few times. Germline and genes: mouse. Read sequence stops 1 residue before the CDR3 end, and the germline J gene provides the missing end. This sample includes further DNA sequences coding for the same CDR3. This sequence joins TRBV26 and TRBJ1-2; D is uncertain. This CDR3 spans 13 amino acids. CDR1 and CDR2 from the germline V gene are KGHPV and FQNQEV (reference sequence). V was cut by 3 bases and J by 0 bases, with 5 bases left in between. The CDR3 spells CASSLRANSDYTF. The part of the CDR3 DNA that was read is TGTGCCAGCAGTCTACGGGCAAACTCCGACTACACC.